Each of the 23 T cell receptor beta chains below was sequenced from the same sample in a study of CD8 T cells in Susac syndrome. After extraction with the RNeasy kit, 0.5 to 1 ug of the RNA was reverse transcribed using random hexamers. TCRdb re-derived calls from the immunoSEQ multiplex PCR reads in MiXCR, one entry per CDR3 protein. The sample has 200,000 to 250,000 distinct CDR3 sequences; about 96% are singletons. Sequencing used CD4+ T cells from PBMCs. The receptor source for this set is a human donor with multiple sclerosis.

The rearrangement joins TRBV29-1 to TRBJ2-2, with D possibly matching TRBD2 (6 bases). CDR3 length equals 14 residues. Trimming took 4 bases from V and 4 from J, leaving 13 bases between them. Germline CDR1 and CDR2: SQVTM and ANQGSEA. The CDR3 coding sequence is TGCAGCGTTGTAGTGGCCGGGGGCACCGGGGAGCTGTTTTTT. Translation: CSVVVAGGTGELFF.

The V gene is TRBV15, the J gene TRBJ1-1, with 9 positions matching TRBD1. The V gene end was trimmed by 3 bases and the J gene end by 5 bases; junction bases not matched to a gene: 4. In germline, CDR1 is LNHNV, CDR2 YYDKDF (reference sequence). This CDR3 region has 14 residues. Written as DNA, the CDR3 is TGTGCCACCAGCAGCGACAGGGGGAGGACTGAAGCTTTCTTT. This gives the protein CATSSDRGRTEAFF.

The chain joins TRBV20-1 to TRBJ1-1; TRBD1 matches 7 bases. This CDR3 contains 12 residues. Germline CDR1 is DFQATT and CDR2 is SNEGSKA (reference sequence). V lost 6 bases, J lost 4 bases, and 5 bases stayed unmatched. The CDR3, as DNA: TGCAGTGCCAAGACAGGGTCCACTGAAGCTTTCTTT. Its translation: CSAKTGSTEAFF.

J is TRBJ1-2 and V is TRBV9; D call uncertain. The CDR3 sequence is 13 residues long. Germline V CDR1 and CDR2: SGDLS, YYNGEE. Trimming removed 0 bases at V and 1 base at J, with 4 bases between. This chain's CDR3 is CASSVVDNYGYTF. CDR3 sequence (DNA): TGTGCCAGCAGCGTAGTGGATAACTATGGCTACACCTTC. The whole variable domain, filled in from reference TRBV9 and TRBJ1-2, reads DSGVTQTPKHLITATGQRVTLRCSPRSGDLSVYWYQQSLDQGLQFLIQYYNGEERAKGNILERFSAQQFPDLHSELNLSSLELGDSALYFCASSVVDNYGYTFGSGTRLTVV.

This sequence joins TRBV19 and TRBJ2-6; possibly TRBD1 or TRBD2 for D (5 bases each). The CDR3 is 17 amino acids. Trimming shortened V by 7 bases and J by 0 bases, and 16 bases separated the two germline ends. The germline V gene encodes CDR1 LNHDA and CDR2 SQIVND (reference sequence). DNA for the CDR3: TGTGCCAGTACCAGGGAAGGGGACCTCTCTGGGGCCAACGTCCTGACTTTC. This gives the protein CASTREGDLSGANVLTF.

This clonotype has only one observation. V gene TRBV12-3 or TRBV12-4 combines with J gene TRBJ2-1; D unresolved. The CDR3 sequence is 13 residues long. V dropped 2 bases and J dropped 6 bases, with 8 bases sitting between them. CDR3 sequence reads: CASSLRQANEQFF. CDR3 nucleotides: TGTGCCAGCAGTTTACGGCAGGCCAATGAGCAGTTCTTC.

The genes are TRBV18 and TRBJ2-3; D unresolved. V lost 0 bases and J 6 bases, leaving 7 bases between the germline ends. The CDR3 is made up of 13 amino acids. CDR1 KGHSH and CDR2 LQKENI come from the germline V gene. The CDR3 sequence: CASSPPGRDTQYF. The CDR3 DNA reads as TGTGCCAGCTCACCACCTGGAAGGGATACGCAGTATTTT.

In DNA form, the CDR3 reads TGTGCCAGCAGCCCCAGATCCAGGGAGGACGAGCAGTACTTC. Its protein is CASSPRSREDEQYF. The chain carries TRBV7-6 and TRBJ2-7, with D possibly TRBD2 on 6 matching bases. The germline CDR1 and CDR2 sequences are SGHVS and FNYEAQ. Trimming stripped 5 bases from V and 5 bases from J, with 16 bases between. CDR3 length: 14 amino acids.

The chain has TRBV3-1 and TRBJ2-1, with D possibly called TRBD1 or TRBD2 (6 bases each). Germline V gene data show CDR1 as LGHDT and CDR2 as YNNKEL (reference sequence). This CDR3 is built from 15 residues. With 3 bases removed from V and 7 bases from J, the gap between germline ends came to 16 bases. The CDR3 DNA sequence: TGTGCCAGCAGCCACATAGGGGGGTCTCTGAATGAGCAGTTCTTC. Amino acid sequence: CASSHIGGSLNEQFF.

This sequence joins TRBV29-1 and TRBJ1-5; the D gene is possibly TRBD1 (6 bases). Germline lookup yields CDR1 SQVTM and CDR2 ANQGSEA. CDR3 size: 14 residues. V was trimmed by 6 bases and J by 3 bases, leaving 15 bases between them. The CDR3 nucleotides read TGCAGCGTCGGGGACAAGGGCCTCAATCAGCCCCAGCATTTT. As protein: CSVGDKGLNQPQHF.

This sequence joins TRBV7-2 and TRBJ1-1; D is undetermined. The germline gives CDR1 SGHTA, CDR2 FQGNSA. This CDR3 region has 15 residues. Trimming cost V 5 bases and J 0 bases, with 13 bases left between them. CDR3 DNA: TGTGCCAGCAGCCGCGATGCAAGCATGAACACTGAAGCTTTCTTT. Translation: CASSRDASMNTEAFF.

The chain recombines TRBV7-9 with TRBJ1-2; D might be TRBD1 (5 bases). Trimming took off 7 bases at V and 7 bases at J, with 22 bases between the two ends. This CDR3 contains 15 residues. Per germline, CDR1 SEHNR and CDR2 FQNEAQ (reference sequence). The CDR3 sequence: CASKPWSGEARGYTF. CDR3 in DNA: TGTGCCAGCAAGCCCTGGTCGGGGGAAGCTCGTGGCTACACCTTC.

V usage is TRBV7-2 and J usage is TRBJ2-5; TRBD2 matches at 12 bases. J was trimmed by 2 bases and V by 1 base; bases with no gene match: 8. CDR3 length: 18 amino acids. Germline CDR1 is SGHTA and CDR2 is FQGNSA. CDR3 protein: CASSLVPGTSGYQETQYF. The CDR3 DNA reads TGTGCCAGCAGCTTAGTGCCCGGGACTAGCGGGTATCAAGAGACCCAGTACTTC.

The rearrangement uses TRBV5-6 and TRBJ2-3; D is undetermined. This CDR3 has 14 amino acids. Germline CDR1 and CDR2: SGHDT and YYEEEE. V lost 5 bases, J lost 0 bases, and 10 bases lay in between. CDR3 nucleotides: TGTGCCAGCAGTTCGGTAGGAAGCACAGATACGCAGTATTTT. It yields the protein CASSSVGSTDTQYF.

This clonotype was detected only once. V is TRBV12-3 or TRBV12-4 and J is TRBJ2-1, with 13 bases aligning to TRBD2. The V segment lost 4 bases and the J segment 10 bases; nucleotides outside the gene matches: 16. This CDR3 comprises 18 residues. The CDR3 region is CASSSMISRTSGRKEQFF. The CDR3 DNA sequence: TGTGCCAGCAGTTCCATGATCTCCAGGACTAGCGGGAGAAAAGAGCAGTTCTTC.

The chain combines TRBV2 with TRBJ2-5, with TRBD2 matching 9 bases. Germline CDR1 reads SNHLY; CDR2 reads FYNNEI. V lost 5 bases and J lost 4; bases outside the gene matches: 5. The length of the CDR3 is 14 residues. The CDR3 spells CASSTPSGAETQYF. The CDR3 DNA follows: TGTGCCAGCAGTACCCCTAGCGGGGCAGAGACCCAGTACTTC.

This clonotype appeared once. This sequence joins TRBV20-1 and TRBJ2-1, with 8 positions matching TRBD2. This CDR3 region has 15 residues. V was clipped by 1 base and J by 4 bases; unmatched bases: 6. Germline CDR1 reads DFQATT; CDR2 reads SNEGSKA (reference sequence). The CDR3, as DNA: TGCAGTGCTAGAGGTCCCGGACTAGCTTACAATGAGCAGTTCTTC. Residues: CSARGPGLAYNEQFF.

The rearrangement links TRBV20-1 to TRBJ2-3, with TRBD2 as a possible D gene (6 bases). V lost 5 bases to trimming and J lost 1 base, with 10 bases between them. This CDR3 is built from 13 residues. Germline loops: CDR1 DFQATT, CDR2 SNEGSKA (reference sequence). The DNA for the CDR3 is TGCAGTGCTCCTAGCGAAGGCACAGATACGCAGTATTTT. This translates into CSAPSEGTDTQYF.

V is TRBV12-3 or TRBV12-4 and J is TRBJ1-1, with D uncertain. The CDR3 sequence is 15 residues long. V shed 6 bases and J shed 1 base, with 15 bases lying between them. CDR3 nucleotides: TGTGCCAGCAGACCTCTGACGGGGAAGAACACTGAAGCTTTCTTT. Its translation is CASRPLTGKNTEAFF.

J is TRBJ2-7 and V is TRBV7-9; D is perhaps TRBD1 or TRBD2 (6 bases each). CDR1 and CDR2 (germline): SEHNR, FQNEAQ (reference sequence). The CDR3 is 14 amino acids. Trimming removed 1 base at V and 5 bases at J, with 12 bases between. The CDR3 spells CASSLVPGADEQYF. The CDR3 coding sequence is TGTGCCAGCAGCTTAGTCCCGGGGGCGGACGAGCAGTACTTC.

V is TRBV30 and J is TRBJ2-7, with a weak D call TRBD2 (5 bases). The V gene lost 4 bases and the J gene lost 6 bases, with 19 bases spanning the gap. There are 14 residues in the CDR3. Germline loops: CDR1 GTSNPN, CDR2 SVGIG (reference sequence). The CDR3 loop is CAWTLGGSSTEQYF. CDR3 nucleotide sequence: TGTGCCTGGACACTCGGCGGGTCATCTACCGAGCAGTACTTC.

The rearrangement joins TRBV3-1 to TRBJ2-2; 11 bases align to TRBD2. Unmatched junction bases numbered 7, after V lost 1 base and J lost 0 bases. This CDR3 comprises 19 residues. The germline V gene has CDR1 LGHDT and CDR2 YNNKEL (reference sequence). CDR3 amino acids: CASSQASGRLHSNTGELFF. Written as DNA, the CDR3 is TGTGCCAGCAGCCAAGCTAGCGGGAGGCTACACTCGAACACCGGGGAGCTGTTTTTT. The full variable domain, rest sourced from reference TRBV3-1 and TRBJ2-2, is DTAVSQTPKYLVTQMGNDKSIKCEQNLGHDTMYWYKQDSKKFLKIMFSYNNKELIINETVPNRFSPKSPDKAHLNLHINSLELGDSAVYFCASSQASGRLHSNTGELFFGEGSRLTVL.

The chain uses TRBV29-1 and TRBJ2-7; D is possibly TRBD1 (5 bases). V shed 4 bases and J shed 0 bases, with 7 bases lying between them. This CDR3 contains 12 residues. Per the germline V gene, CDR1 is SQVTM and CDR2 is ANQGSEA. CDR3 region: CSVARGSYEQYF. The CDR3 coding sequence is TGCAGCGTTGCAAGGGGCTCCTACGAGCAGTACTTC.